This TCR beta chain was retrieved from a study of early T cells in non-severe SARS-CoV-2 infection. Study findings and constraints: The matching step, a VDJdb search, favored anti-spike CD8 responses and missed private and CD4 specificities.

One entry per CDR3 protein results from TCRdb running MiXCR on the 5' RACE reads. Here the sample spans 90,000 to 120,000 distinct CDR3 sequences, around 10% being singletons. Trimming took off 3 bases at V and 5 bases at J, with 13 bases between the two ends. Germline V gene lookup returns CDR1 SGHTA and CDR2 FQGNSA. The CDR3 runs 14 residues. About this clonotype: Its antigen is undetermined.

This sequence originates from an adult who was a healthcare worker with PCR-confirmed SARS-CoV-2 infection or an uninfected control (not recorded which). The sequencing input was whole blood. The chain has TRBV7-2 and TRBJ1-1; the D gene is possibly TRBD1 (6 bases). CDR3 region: CASSLGHRRTEAFF. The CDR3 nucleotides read TGTGCCAGCAGCTTGGGACACCGAAGAACTGAAGCTTTCTTT.